Listed below are T cell receptor beta chains from one sample, sequenced in a study of T-cell memory formation after mild COVID-19. TCRdb passed the 5' RACE reads through MiXCR, listing each CDR3 protein once. The sample lists approximately 51,000 distinct CDR3 sequences; approximately 9% were seen once. Sample: PBMCs or a T cell subset sorted from them (not recorded which). The receptors were sampled from an adult woman who had mild COVID-19 (a few samples of this study predate the infection). Cell type and time point are not known. Each CDR3 is given with its conserved first and last residue. Each record gives: D gene, clone size, V gene, J gene, CDR3 DNA, CDR3 protein. A D gene is named only where the DNA matches it firmly. Not every row has a clone size; where given, it reads once, few, many or a size class.

NA	few	TRBV20-1	TRBJ2-1	TGCAGTGCTAGAGATGCTCCCGAGCAGTTCTTC	CSARDAPEQFF
NA	NA	TRBV9	TRBJ2-3	TGTGCCAGCAGCGTGACCGGGGGTGGGGCAGATACGCAGTATTTT	CASSVTGGGADTQYF
TRBD1	many	TRBV20-1	TRBJ2-1	TGCAGTGCTGACAGGGGACCCTACAATGAGCAGTTCTTC	CSADRGPYNEQFF
TRBD1	few	TRBV6-2/TRBV6-3	TRBJ2-3	TGTGCCAGCAGTTACTCCCTCGGACAGGCTGACACAGATACGCAGTATTTT	CASSYSLGQADTDTQYF
TRBD1	few	TRBV5-1	TRBJ2-3	TGCGCCAGCAGCTTGTACGGCAGGGGGCAGGCAGATACGCAGTATTTT	CASSLYGRGQADTQYF
NA	NA	TRBV7-8	TRBJ1-1	TGTGCCAGCAGCTTAGGTCGGGGTAACAGGCGGAACACTGAAGCTTTCTTT	CASSLGRGNRRNTEAFF
NA	few	TRBV5-6	TRBJ2-5	TGTGCCAGCAGCACTCCCTTGGGGTACCAAGAGACCCAGTACTTC	CASSTPLGYQETQYF
NA	many	TRBV4-3	TRBJ2-4	TGCGCCAGCAGCCAAGAAGTCCAAAACATTCAGTACTTC	CASSQEVQNIQYF
TRBD2	many	TRBV5-1	TRBJ2-7	TGCGCCAGCAGCTGGACTAGCGGTACCTACGAGCAGTACTTC	CASSWTSGTYEQYF
NA	NA	TRBV7-9	TRBJ1-1	TGTGCCAGCAGGGGGGGGGCCGCTGAAGCTTTCTTT	CASRGGAAEAFF
TRBD2	many	TRBV6-4	TRBJ2-1	TGTGCCAGCACCCCGACTAGCGGGTTTCCATACAATGAGCAGTTCTTC	CASTPTSGFPYNEQFF
NA	few	TRBV7-2	TRBJ2-3	TGTGCCAGCAGCTTAGCGGGAACTAGCACAGATACGCAGTATTTT	CASSLAGTSTDTQYF
TRBD2	few	TRBV12-3/TRBV12-4	TRBJ2-7	TGTGCCAGCAGTTTAAAGGGACTAGCGGGTGAGCAGTACTTC	CASSLKGLAGEQYF
NA	NA	TRBV11-3	TRBJ1-1	TGTGCCAGCAGCTTACTAGGGCCAGGAAGGGCGAACACTGAAGCTTTCTTT	CASSLLGPGRANTEAFF
NA	NA	TRBV4-3	TRBJ2-3	TGCGCCAGCAGCCAAGACTTGGGGGGAAGCACAGATACGCAGTATTTT	CASSQDLGGSTDTQYF
NA	large	TRBV7-9	TRBJ1-2	TGTGCCAGCAGCCTCACAGGGCTAAGGGATGGCTACACCTTC	CASSLTGLRDGYTF
NA	many	TRBV20-1	TRBJ1-2	TGCAGTGCCAGAGGAGGGGGGTACTATGGCTACACCTTC	CSARGGGYYGYTF
TRBD1	few	TRBV2	TRBJ2-3	TGTGCCAGCAGTTTCCGGGACAGGGCAACAGATACGCAGTATTTT	CASSFRDRATDTQYF
TRBD2	few	TRBV6-5	TRBJ2-5	TGTGCCAGCGGTAAAGGGACTAGCGGGGGCCCTAGGGGGACCCAGTACTTC	CASGKGTSGGPRGTQYF
TRBD1	few	TRBV12-5	TRBJ2-1	TGTGCTAGTGGTCACGGGACAGGGGGCCGCAATGAGCAGTTCTTC	CASGHGTGGRNEQFF
NA	NA	TRBV24-1	TRBJ1-5	TGTGCCACCAGTGCGGGCTCTAGCAATCAGCCCCAGCATTTT	CATSAGSSNQPQHF
NA	many	TRBV7-9	TRBJ1-5	TGTGCCAGCAGCAACCAGGGTGCACAACAGCCCCAGCATTTT	CASSNQGAQQPQHF
NA	medium-sized	TRBV3-1	TRBJ2-7	TGTGCCAGCAGCCGGGGGGACAGCTCCTACGAGCAGTACTTC	CASSRGDSSYEQYF
NA	once	TRBV30	TRBJ2-5	TGTGCCTGGAGTGTACTCAGAGTGGGCCAAGAGACCCAGTACTTC	CAWSVLRVGQETQYF
NA	NA	TRBV7-7	TRBJ2-5	TGTGCTAGCAGCTTTGGCACAGGGGAGACCCAGTACTTC	CASSFGTGETQYF
TRBD1	many	TRBV12-3/TRBV12-4	TRBJ1-3	TGTGCCAGCAACCCGACAGGGGAGGCTGGAAACACCATATATTTT	CASNPTGEAGNTIYF
NA	many	TRBV10-3	TRBJ1-5	TGTGCCAGTAGGTCGGGGCAGCAGGGGCAGCCCCAGCATTTT	CASRSGQQGQPQHF
NA	few	TRBV10-3	TRBJ1-4	TGTGCCATCAGTGGAACTCTAGGAGATGCAACTAATGAAAAACTGTTTTTT	CAISGTLGDATNEKLFF